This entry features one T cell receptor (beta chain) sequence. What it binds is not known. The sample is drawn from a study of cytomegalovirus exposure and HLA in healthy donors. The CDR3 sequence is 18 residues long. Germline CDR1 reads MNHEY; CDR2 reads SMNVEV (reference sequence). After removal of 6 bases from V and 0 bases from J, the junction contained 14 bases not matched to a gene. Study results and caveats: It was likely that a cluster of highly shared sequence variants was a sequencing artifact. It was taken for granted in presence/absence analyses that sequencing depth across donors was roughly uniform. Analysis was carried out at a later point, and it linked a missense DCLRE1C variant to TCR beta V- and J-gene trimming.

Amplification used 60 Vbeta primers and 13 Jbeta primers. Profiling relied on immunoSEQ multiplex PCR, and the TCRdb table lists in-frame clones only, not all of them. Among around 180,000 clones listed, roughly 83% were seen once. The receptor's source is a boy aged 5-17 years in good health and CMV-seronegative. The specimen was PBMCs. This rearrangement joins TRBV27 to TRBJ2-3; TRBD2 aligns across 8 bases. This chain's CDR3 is CASRTSANSMKSTDTQYF. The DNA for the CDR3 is TGTGCCAGCAGGACTAGCGCGAACTCCATGAAAAGCACAGATACGCAGTATTTT.